The sequence of this T cell receptor beta chain was determined in a study of technical replicates of blood from several donors. This table comes from immunoSEQ multiplex PCR, and its TCRdb copy is limited to in-frame clones, with some not included. The sample lists about 14,000 clones; around 82% were seen once. CDR1 and CDR2 (germline): MRHNA, SNTAGT. V lost 2 bases and J lost 10; bases outside the gene matches: 5. This CDR3 has 14 residues. The TCR originated in a human donor in good health. The sample consisted of PBMCs. This chain links TRBV6-4 with TRBJ1-6; TRBD1 matches at 7 bases. The CDR3 reads CASSDGNRGSPLHF. As DNA, the CDR3 is TGTGCCAGCAGTGACGGGAACAGGGGCTCACCCCTCCACTTT.